The present T cell receptor beta chain was sequenced within a study of T cells after yellow fever vaccination. With regard to this clonotype: As yet, its antigen is unknown.

This CDR3 region has 16 residues. Germline values: CDR1 SGHAT, CDR2 FQNNGV. V was clipped by 3 bases and J by 1 base; unmatched bases: 3. Findings and caveats of the study: The CD4 compartment and the CD8 compartment contained a small share of clonotypes in common.

By 5'RACE template switching, TCR cDNA was produced, with a universal primer site and UMIs added in the process. TCRdb re-called the 5' RACE reads with MiXCR, one entry per CDR3 protein. The data contain around 360,000 distinct CDR3 sequences, more than 9% of them singletons. This rearrangement joins TRBV11-2 to TRBJ2-2; 9 bases agree with TRBD2. Material: PBMCs, obtained on the day of the first yellow fever vaccination. This clonotype was sampled from a man aged 18-30 years who received the YFV17D yellow fever vaccine. This CDR3 is CASSFTLAGNTGELFF. The DNA of the CDR3 is TGTGCCAGCAGCTTCACACTAGCGGGGAACACCGGGGAGCTGTTTTTT.